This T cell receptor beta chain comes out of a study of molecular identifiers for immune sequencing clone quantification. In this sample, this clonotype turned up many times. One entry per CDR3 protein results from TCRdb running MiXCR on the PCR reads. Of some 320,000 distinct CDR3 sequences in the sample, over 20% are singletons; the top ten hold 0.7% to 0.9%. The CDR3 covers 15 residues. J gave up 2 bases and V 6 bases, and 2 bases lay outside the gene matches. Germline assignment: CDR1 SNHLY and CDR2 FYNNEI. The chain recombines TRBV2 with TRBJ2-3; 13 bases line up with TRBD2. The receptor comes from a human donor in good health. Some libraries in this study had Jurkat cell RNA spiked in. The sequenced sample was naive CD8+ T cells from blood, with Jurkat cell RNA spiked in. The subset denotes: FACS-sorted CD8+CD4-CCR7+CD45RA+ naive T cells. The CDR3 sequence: CASRGTSGTTDTQYF. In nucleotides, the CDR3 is TGTGCCAGCAGAGGGACTAGCGGGACCACAGATACGCAGTATTTT.